This T cell receptor (beta chain) was identified in a study of cytomegalovirus exposure and HLA in healthy donors. General study points: Researchers reported from a later analysis that most CMV-associated TCR beta chains appeared HLA-restricted. Among the most significant clusters, several appeared linked to common viral pathogens in a later analysis. Researchers reported that three CMV-associated chains were confirmed in vitro as CMV antigen-specific.

As to this clone: Its antigen is as yet unknown.

Amplification used 60 Vbeta primers and 13 Jbeta primers. In the source study's methods: Unique TCR beta chains totaled roughly 80 million in a later count, with approximately 11 million of them shared. Clones were sequenced by immunoSEQ multiplex PCR, and TCRdb holds only the in-frame ones, with some missing. V and J calls and clone size are given by that table; D and trimming were obtained from the DNA. Of approximately 190,000 clones detected, over 80% appear once; the ten largest clones hold 1.3%. Germline-derived CDR1 and CDR2 are SGHRS and YFSETQ. The junction had 4 bases not matched to a gene; V was cut back by 3 bases and J by 1 base. The CDR3 length is 14 residues.

The clonotype comes from a young man in good health and CMV-seronegative. The chain combines TRBV5-1 with TRBJ2-7, with TRBD1 matching 7 bases. Sequencing was carried out using PBMCs. The CDR3 nucleotides read TGCGCCAGCAGCTCCGGGACAGCGTCCTACGAGCAGTACTTC. The encoded protein is CASSSGTASYEQYF.